This entry lists 27 T cell receptor beta chains sequenced from one sample in a study of blood T cells in healthy people across ages. A J-beta primer mix and a sample-barcoded 5' primer were used in a second PCR of roughly 6 to 11 cycles. Via MiXCR, TCRdb re-called the 5' RACE reads, giving one row per CDR3 protein. The repertoire holds 1.6 million or so distinct CDR3 sequences, with about 35% as singletons. The sample taken for sequencing was blood. Source of these receptors: a woman in her 30s in good health.

This rearrangement joins TRBV20-1 to TRBJ2-7, with a tentative D call TRBD2 (6 bases). The CDR3 covers 14 residues. CDR1 is DFQATT and CDR2 is SNEGSKA in the germline V gene (reference sequence). V was pared by 5 bases and J by 2 bases, with 16 bases between. The CDR3 nucleotides read TGCAGTGCTGCGAGGGACGGGAGAACCTACGAGCAGTACTTC. It yields the protein CSAARDGRTYEQYF.

V usage is TRBV3-1 and J usage is TRBJ2-1; 13 nucleotides line up with TRBD2. J gave up 0 bases and V 4 bases, and 24 bases lay outside the gene matches. The CDR3 spans 24 residues. Germline V CDR1 and CDR2: LGHDT, YNNKEL (reference sequence). The CDR3 nucleotides read TGTGCCAGCAGCCCGCCGCGGACTAGCGGGGGCCTGAGGGAGTTCTCGAGCTCCTACAATGAGCAGTTCTTC. Its protein is CASSPPRTSGGLREFSSSYNEQFF.

This clonotype appeared once. CDR3 region: CASSVLGRRSYNEQFF. CDR3 nucleotides: TGTGCCAGCAGCGTTCTCGGGAGAAGGTCCTACAATGAGCAGTTCTTC. V and J are TRBV3-1 and TRBJ2-1, with D maybe TRBD2 (6 bases). Trimming pared 5 bases from V and 1 base from J, leaving 15 bases between. The CDR3 has 16 residues. Germline assignment: CDR1 LGHDT and CDR2 YNNKEL (reference sequence).

The chain combines TRBV7-8 with TRBJ2-7; weak D call: TRBD1 (6 bases). V lost 0 bases, J lost 5 bases, and 14 bases lay in between. The CDR3 runs 15 residues. CDR1 and CDR2 (germline): SGHVS, FQNEAQ. The CDR3 DNA reads as TGTGCCAGCAGCTTAGCAGGACAGCACGTTGACGAGCAGTACTTC. Protein: CASSLAGQHVDEQYF.

In regard to this clonotype: This may come from a read error, since a much larger clone is one base off. The chain joins TRBV10-1 to TRBJ2-6; tentatively, D is TRBD1 (5 bases). This CDR3 contains 15 residues. Germline V lookup: CDR1 WNHNN, CDR2 SYGVQD (reference sequence). Trimming cost V 6 bases and J 2 bases, with 11 bases left between them. The CDR3 nucleotides are TGCGCCAGCAGCGTGACAGTGGCTGGGGCCAACGTCCTGACTTTC. Protein sequence: CASSVTVAGANVLTF.

This clonotype showed up many times. The rearrangement uses TRBV7-2 and TRBJ2-7; 10 nucleotides match TRBD2. V lost 1 base to trimming and J lost 3 bases; unmatched junction nucleotides: 3. CDR1 and CDR2 from the germline V gene are SGHTA and FQGNSA. The CDR3 extends over 15 amino acids. CDR3 loop: CASSLGTSGYYEQYF. CDR3 coding DNA: TGTGCCAGCAGCTTAGGGACTAGCGGATACTACGAGCAGTACTTC.

Comment on this clonotype: A read error may produce the germline difference seen at one junction end. The chain links TRBV7-9 to TRBJ2-1; D is perhaps TRBD2 (5 bases). The CDR3 contains 12 residues. Germline V lookup: CDR1 SEHNR, CDR2 FQNEAQ (reference sequence). CDR3 sequence: CASISWRDEQFF. The CDR3 DNA reads TGTGCTAGCATTAGTTGGCGGGATGAGCAGTTCTTC.

This clonotype was observed a few times. This chain connects TRBV3-1 to TRBJ1-1; no definite D call. Trimming took off 2 bases at V and 1 base at J, with 8 bases between the two ends. CDR1 is LGHDT, CDR2 YNNKEL, per germline (reference sequence). There are 14 residues in the CDR3. CDR3: CASSQYRWNTEAFF. In DNA form, the CDR3 reads TGTGCCAGCAGCCAATACCGTTGGAACACTGAAGCTTTCTTT.

This chain uses TRBV7-2 with TRBJ1-1; maybe TRBD1 (6 bases). V was trimmed by 5 bases and J by 4 bases, leaving 17 bases between them. This CDR3 has 15 amino acids. CDR1 and CDR2 from the germline V gene are SGHTA and FQGNSA. CDR3: CASSIRQVVATEAFF. The CDR3 DNA sequence: TGTGCCAGCAGCATTCGACAGGTGGTGGCCACTGAAGCTTTCTTT.

This chain links TRBV7-9 with TRBJ2-1, with 8 positions matching TRBD2. The CDR3 consists of 15 residues. Trimming at V came to 5 bases and at J to 4 bases, leaving 7 bases not matched to a gene. Germline lookup yields CDR1 SEHNR and CDR2 FQNEAQ (reference sequence). The chain's CDR3 is CASSTRGGQYNEQFF. Here the CDR3 DNA reads TGTGCCAGCAGCACCCGGGGGGGCCAATACAATGAGCAGTTCTTC.

This clonotype was counted between two and nine times. The V call is TRBV30, the J call TRBJ1-2; 7 bases match TRBD1. This CDR3 region has 13 residues. Germline V CDR1 and CDR2: GTSNPN, SVGIG (reference sequence). V shed 8 bases, J shed 8 bases, and the junction held 14 bases outside the gene matches. CDR3 bases: TGTGCCCGCTACTACACAGGGGCTGGGGGCTACACCTTC. Translated, it gives CARYYTGAGGYTF.

The V call is TRBV11-2, the J call TRBJ2-5; TRBD2 agrees at 8 bases. The CDR3 has 16 residues. Germline assignment: CDR1 SGHAT and CDR2 FQNNGV. J gave up 2 bases and V 2 bases, and 7 bases lay outside the gene matches. CDR3 loop: CASSLRGGGLQETQYF. CDR3 DNA sequence: TGTGCCAGCAGCTTACGGGGCGGGGGGCTGCAAGAGACCCAGTACTTC.

Many counts were recorded for this clonotype. The V and J genes are TRBV11-2 and TRBJ1-4; D is unclear. The CDR3 has 15 residues. Germline CDR1 SGHAT, CDR2 FQNNGV. Trimming shortened V by 0 bases and J by 7 bases, and 12 bases separated the two germline ends. The CDR3 reads CASSLDGRNAEKLFF. CDR3 nucleotide sequence: TGTGCCAGCAGCTTAGACGGCCGTAACGCTGAAAAACTGTTTTTT. Combining the CDR3 with reference TRBV11-2 and TRBJ1-4 gives the whole variable domain EAGVAQSPRYKIIEKRQSVAFWCNPISGHATLYWYQQILGQGPKLLIQFQNNGVVDDSQLPKDRFSAERLKGVDSTLKIQPAKLEDSAVYLCASSLDGRNAEKLFFGSGTQLSVL.

The V and J genes are TRBV6-2 or TRBV6-3 and TRBJ1-2; D is ambiguous. Per the germline V gene, CDR1 is MNHEY and CDR2 is SVGEGT. Trimming left V 6 bases short and J 3 bases short, with 17 bases between. The CDR3 has 15 amino acids. CDR3 loop: CASSPRTAMDYGYTF. In nucleotides, the CDR3 is TGTGCCAGCAGCCCACGGACCGCCATGGACTATGGCTACACCTTC.

This clonotype was found a few times. V is TRBV20-1 and J is TRBJ2-7; tentative D call: TRBD1 (6 bases). Germline CDR1 and CDR2: DFQATT and SNEGSKA (reference sequence). The CDR3 totals 14 residues. Trimming removed 3 bases at V and 0 bases at J, with 12 bases between. CDR3 nucleotide sequence: TGCAGTGCTAGGGACAGAAGGAGCTCCTACGAGCAGTACTTC. Its translation is CSARDRRSSYEQYF.

V gene TRBV27 combines with J gene TRBJ2-5; 8 positions agree with TRBD2. Trimming at V came to 5 bases and at J to 1 base, leaving 9 bases not matched to a gene. Germline V gene sequence: CDR1 MNHEY, CDR2 SMNVEV (reference sequence). The CDR3 contains 16 residues. The CDR3 nucleotides are TGTGCCAGCAGTATGGCCAGCGGGGGACCCCAAGAGACCCAGTACTTC. Its protein product is CASSMASGGPQETQYF.

The sample holds a few counts of this clonotype. This chain joins TRBV20-1 and TRBJ2-3; 13 bases map to TRBD2. The V segment lost 0 bases and the J segment 2 bases; nucleotides outside the gene matches: 11. The CDR3 has 19 amino acids. Per germline, CDR1 DFQATT and CDR2 SNEGSKA (reference sequence). DNA for the CDR3: TGCAGTGCTAGAGATTGGACTAGCGGGAGAATGTGGGCCACAGATACGCAGTATTTT. Protein: CSARDWTSGRMWATDTQYF.

V and J are TRBV27 and TRBJ2-5; tentatively, D is TRBD1 (5 bases). Germline CDR1 reads MNHEY; CDR2 reads SMNVEV (reference sequence). The CDR3 contains 12 residues. The V end lost 10 bases, the J end lost 1 base, and 10 bases lay between the germline ends. CDR3 protein: CATRTTQETQYF. CDR3 sequence (DNA): TGTGCCACCAGGACAACCCAAGAGACCCAGTACTTC.

The V call is TRBV7-9, the J call TRBJ1-2; 7 bases line up with TRBD1. The CDR3 length is 14 residues. With 5 bases clipped from V and 10 bases from J, the junction kept 13 bases outside the gene matches. The V gene's germline CDR1 is SEHNR and CDR2 FQNEAQ (reference sequence). CDR3: CASSKGTDGGFYTF. In DNA form, the CDR3 reads TGTGCCAGCAGCAAAGGGACAGACGGTGGTTTCTACACCTTC.

This chain links TRBV20-1 with TRBJ2-7; 13 nucleotides align to TRBD2. This CDR3 is 17 amino acids long. The V segment lost 8 bases and the J segment 7 bases; nucleotides outside the gene matches: 20. Germline CDR1 is DFQATT and CDR2 is SNEGSKA (reference sequence). In DNA, the CDR3 is TGCAGTTCCTCCGGGACTAGCGGGGAGGCCTTTATCGGAGAGCAGTACTTC. It specifies CSSSGTSGEAFIGEQYF.

This sequence joins TRBV12-3 or TRBV12-4 and TRBJ1-2; 8 nucleotides match TRBD1. Trimming removed 2 bases from V and 4 bases from J; junction bases left unmatched: 9. The CDR3 has 16 amino acids. CDR3 in DNA: TGTGCCAGCAGTTTACAGGGGGCCTATTCCAGCTATGGCTACACCTTC. It codes for CASSLQGAYSSYGYTF.

The chain joins TRBV3-1 to TRBJ2-1; TRBD2 aligns across 9 bases. CDR3 size: 15 residues. V trimming: 1 base; J trimming: 9 bases; junction bases outside the gene matches: 7. Looked up from germline, CDR1 is LGHDT and CDR2 is YNNKEL (reference sequence). Here the CDR3 reads CASSQVGAGGIEQFF. CDR3 sequence (DNA): TGTGCCAGCAGCCAAGTGGGAGCGGGGGGTATTGAGCAGTTCTTC.

There are a few counts of this clonotype. This chain links TRBV4-1 with TRBJ2-1; a possible D gene is TRBD1 (5 bases). Between the trimmed V and J ends, which lost 0 bases and 4 bases, there was a span of 13 bases. From germline, CDR1 is MGHRA and CDR2 YSYEKL. CDR3 size: 16 residues. The CDR3 region has the DNA TGCGCCAGCAGCCAAGATGGGCCAGGGCCGTACAATGAGCAGTTCTTC. Translation gives CASSQDGPGPYNEQFF.

The chain carries TRBV7-2 and TRBJ1-1, with TRBD1 identical over 7 bases. J lost 5 bases, V lost 4 bases, and 10 bases had no gene match. This CDR3 region has 15 residues. The germline CDR1 and CDR2 sequences are SGHTA and FQGNSA. The DNA of the CDR3 is TGTGCCAGCAGCTCGACAGGGCCTCCGGGGACTGAAGCTTTCTTT. It specifies CASSSTGPPGTEAFF.

The chain recombines TRBV12-3 or TRBV12-4 with TRBJ2-7; D gene uncertain. V gave up 6 bases and J gave up 6 bases, with 12 bases separating them. The CDR3 consists of 12 residues. As DNA, the CDR3 is TGTGCCAGCAGCCTTACTAACGCCGAGCAGTACTTC. Translation gives CASSLTNAEQYF.

In this sample, this clonotype turned up a few times. V usage is TRBV6-2 or TRBV6-3 and J usage is TRBJ2-3; D is possibly TRBD2 (6 bases). This CDR3 contains 13 residues. V gave up 8 bases and J gave up 6 bases, with 15 bases separating them. CDR1 is MNHEY, CDR2 SVGEGT, per germline. The CDR3 bases are TGTGCCAGCGCGGCGGGGAGTCTGGATACGCAGTATTTT. Amino acids: CASAAGSLDTQYF.

The rearrangement joins TRBV5-1 to TRBJ2-1; no definite D call. CDR3 length: 16 amino acids. Trimming cost V 1 base and J 2 bases, with 13 bases left between them. The germline gives CDR1 SGHRS, CDR2 YFSETQ. The CDR3: CASSLFAGSTYNEQFF. As DNA, the CDR3 is TGCGCCAGCAGCTTGTTTGCCGGCTCGACCTACAATGAGCAGTTCTTC.